These T cell receptor beta chains were read from a single sample in a study of technical replicates of blood from a few donors. Sequencing used immunoSEQ multiplex PCR; TCRdb keeps in-frame clones, though not all of them. The sample includes about 59,000 clones, just under 95% seen only once; the top ten take less than 4.5%. The sample comprised PBMCs. The receptor set was obtained from a human donor in good health. Some clones in this sample may be carry-over from other donors' samples. Both conserved end residues are part of each CDR3. A D gene is named only where the DNA matches it firmly.

d_gene,v_gene,j_gene,CDR3aa,CDR3nt
TRBD1,TRBV5-1,TRBJ2-7,CASSLDTGAYEQYF,TGCGCCAGCAGCTTGGATACAGGGGCCTACGAGCAGTACTTC
NA,TRBV5-1,TRBJ1-2,CASSLGRGDGYTF,TGCGCCAGCAGCTTGGGGCGGGGCGATGGCTACACCTTC
TRBD2,TRBV4-2,TRBJ2-2,CASSQGSGGATGELFF,TGTGCCAGCAGCCAAGGAAGCGGGGGGGCGACCGGGGAGCTGTTTTTT
NA,TRBV28,TRBJ1-5,CASSEVGNQPQHF,TGTGCCAGCAGTGAGGTTGGCAATCAGCCCCAGCATTTT
NA,TRBV7-6,TRBJ2-7,CASSPGITYEQYF,TGTGCCAGCAGCCCAGGGATTACCTACGAGCAGTACTTC
NA,TRBV7-9,TRBJ2-1,CASSVYNNEQFF,TGTGCCAGCAGCGTTTACAACAATGAGCAGTTCTTC
NA,TRBV7-9,TRBJ1-1,CASSPRGDTEAFF,TGTGCCAGCAGCCCTCGGGGTGACACTGAAGCTTTCTTT
NA,TRBV19,TRBJ1-2,CASSLRLIMAMGYTF,TGTGCCAGTAGTCTGAGGTTGATCATGGCCATGGGCTACACCTTC
TRBD1,TRBV9,TRBJ2-7,CASTPGDSLYEQYF,TGTGCCAGCACCCCTGGGGACAGCCTCTACGAGCAGTACTTC
TRBD2,TRBV7-2,TRBJ2-3,CASSLAFVFREGDTDTQYF,TGTGCCAGCAGCTTAGCTTTTGTTTTTCGGGAGGGCGACACAGATACGCAGTATTTT
NA,TRBV10-3,TRBJ2-1,CAISGKQDNEQFF,TGTGCCATCAGTGGAAAGCAGGATAATGAGCAGTTCTTC
NA,TRBV13,TRBJ1-1,CASSQEGSIEGTEAFF,TGTGCCAGCAGCCAAGAAGGTTCTATCGAGGGCACTGAAGCTTTCTTT